These 10 T cell receptor beta chains came from one sample sequenced in a study of blood T cell repertoires in COVID-19. Produced via immunoSEQ multiplex PCR; TCRdb's table is partial and in-frame only. The table records 250,000 to 350,000 clones, about nine tenths of them present only once. Sequencing was done on a sample of PBMCs or T cells enriched from blood (not recorded which). These receptors were collected from a woman aged 50 to 60 who had recovered from COVID-19.

This clone was seen only once. The chain combines TRBV5-1 with TRBJ1-4; 8 bases fit TRBD1. This CDR3 spans 16 amino acids. V lost 1 base, J lost 5 bases, and 7 bases stayed unmatched. Germline loops: CDR1 SGHRS, CDR2 YFSETQ. As DNA, the CDR3 is TGCGCCAGCAGCTTGTATCAGGGACAGGAAAATGAAAAACTGTTTTTT. The encoded protein is CASSLYQGQENEKLFF.

The genes are TRBV27 and TRBJ2-4, with D maybe TRBD2 (5 bases). V was trimmed by 0 bases and J by 3 bases, leaving 9 bases between them. Germline V CDR1 and CDR2: MNHEY, SMNVEV (reference sequence). This CDR3 has 15 amino acids. CDR3 loop: CASSLSEEVKNIQYF. Written as DNA, the CDR3 is TGTGCCAGCAGTTTATCGGAGGAGGTCAAAAACATTCAGTACTTC.

The chain recombines TRBV4-2 with TRBJ2-5; TRBD2 agrees at 7 bases. The ends lost 0 bases at V and 4 bases at J; junction bases unmatched: 2. Germline V CDR1 and CDR2: LGHNA, YNFKEQ. The CDR3 extends over 14 amino acids. The chain's CDR3 is CASSQDTGGETQYF. For the CDR3, the DNA is TGTGCCAGCAGCCAAGATACGGGAGGAGAGACCCAGTACTTC.

V usage is TRBV2 and J usage is TRBJ2-7; TRBD1 might be the D (6 bases). The CDR3 runs 16 residues. The germline CDR1 and CDR2 sequences are SNHLY and FYNNEI. The V end lost 7 bases, the J end lost 0 bases, and 19 bases lay between the germline ends. The CDR3: CASTKETGHSSYEQYF. The DNA of the CDR3 is TGTGCCAGCACCAAAGAAACGGGACACAGCTCCTACGAGCAGTACTTC.

V gene TRBV28 combines with J gene TRBJ1-4; 11 bases map to TRBD1. Germline V gene sequence: CDR1 MDHEN, CDR2 SYDVKM. The CDR3 extends over 16 amino acids. Trimming at V came to 5 bases and at J to 8 bases, leaving 10 bases not matched to a gene. CDR3 sequence reads: CASSLPGQGALEKLFF. The CDR3 DNA sequence: TGTGCCAGCAGTCTACCCGGACAGGGGGCCTTAGAAAAACTGTTTTTT.

J is TRBJ1-5 and V is TRBV7-8, with 10 positions matching TRBD1. Looked up from germline, CDR1 is SGHVS and CDR2 is FQNEAQ. The CDR3 is 16 amino acids. V trimming: 5 bases; J trimming: 2 bases; junction bases outside the gene matches: 6. CDR3 sequence reads: CASSTGTGVGNQPQHF. In nucleotides, the CDR3 is TGTGCCAGCAGCACGGGGACAGGGGTCGGCAATCAGCCCCAGCATTTT. Looking up the rest from reference TRBV7-8 and TRBJ1-5 gives the full variable domain: GAGVSQSPRYKVAKRGQDVALRCDPISGHVSLFWYQQALGQGPEFLTYFQNEAQLDKSGLPSDRFFAERPEGSVSTLKIQRTQQEDSAVYLCASSTGTGVGNQPQHFGDGTRLSIL.

V is TRBV27 and J is TRBJ2-1, with D tentatively TRBD1 (6 bases). Trimming shortened V by 2 bases and J by 4 bases, and 9 bases separated the two germline ends. Germline V gene sequence: CDR1 MNHEY, CDR2 SMNVEV (reference sequence). This CDR3 region has 14 residues. The CDR3 region has the DNA TGTGCCAGCAGTTTAACAGGGTCGTACAATGAGCAGTTCTTC. It is translated as CASSLTGSYNEQFF.

This clone was detected a few times. The V call is TRBV11-2, the J call TRBJ2-1; 9 bases map to TRBD2. The CDR3 is 16 amino acids. Germline CDR1 is SGHAT and CDR2 is FQNNGV. J was trimmed by 10 bases and V by 0 bases; bases with no gene match: 10. CDR3 in amino acids: CASSLDGGRVLGEQFF. CDR3 nucleotides: TGTGCCAGCAGCTTAGATGGCGGGAGGGTTCTAGGCGAGCAGTTCTTC.

J is TRBJ1-1 and V is TRBV28; TRBD1 agrees at 7 bases. Trimming at V came to 5 bases and at J to 4 bases, leaving 7 bases not matched to a gene. Looked up from germline, CDR1 is MDHEN and CDR2 is SYDVKM. There are 14 residues in the CDR3. The CDR3 DNA is TGTGCCAGCAGTGAGGGGGCGTTGGGCACTGAAGCTTTCTTT. Translation: CASSEGALGTEAFF.

The CDR3 coding sequence is TGTGCCAGCAGCCGAGCGGGGGGGCGCGGCAATCAGCCCCAGCATTTT. Amino acid sequence: CASSRAGGRGNQPQHF. The rearrangement joins TRBV7-6 to TRBJ1-5; maybe TRBD1 (6 bases). The CDR3 has 16 amino acids. Germline V gene sequence: CDR1 SGHVS, CDR2 FNYEAQ. V lost 5 bases, J lost 2 bases, and 16 bases lay in between.